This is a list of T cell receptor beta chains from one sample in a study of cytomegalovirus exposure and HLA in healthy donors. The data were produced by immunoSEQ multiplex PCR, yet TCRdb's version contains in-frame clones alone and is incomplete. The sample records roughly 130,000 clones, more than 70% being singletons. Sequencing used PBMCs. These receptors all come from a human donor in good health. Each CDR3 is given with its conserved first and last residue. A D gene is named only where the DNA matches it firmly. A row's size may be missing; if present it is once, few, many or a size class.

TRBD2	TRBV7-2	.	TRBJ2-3	CASSPGLAGDADTQYF	TGTGCCAGCAGCCCAGGACTAGCGGGGGACGCGGATACGCAGTATTTT
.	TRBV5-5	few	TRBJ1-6	CASRTGSNWDSPLHF	TGTGCCAGCAGGACCGGGTCGAATTGGGATTCACCCCTCCACTTT
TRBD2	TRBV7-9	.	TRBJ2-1	CASSTGLAGSDEQFF	TGTGCCAGCAGCACGGGACTAGCGGGCTCCGATGAGCAGTTCTTC
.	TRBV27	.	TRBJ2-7	CASSLGQIYEQYF	TGTGCCAGCAGTTTGGGGCAGATCTACGAGCAGTACTTC
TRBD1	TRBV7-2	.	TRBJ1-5	CASAQWGQANQPQHF	TGTGCCAGCGCACAATGGGGACAGGCGAATCAGCCCCAGCATTTT
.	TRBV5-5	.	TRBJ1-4	CASSKGVATNEKLFF	TGTGCCAGCAGCAAGGGGGTTGCAACTAATGAAAAACTGTTTTTT
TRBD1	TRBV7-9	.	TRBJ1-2	CASSSPGTGGMNLDYGYTF	TGTGCCAGCAGCTCGCCCGGGACAGGAGGAATGAATTTGGACTATGGCTACACCTTC
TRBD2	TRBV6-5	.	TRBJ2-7	CASTPDSSGGYEQYF	TGTGCCAGCACCCCTGATAGTAGCGGGGGGTACGAGCAGTACTTC
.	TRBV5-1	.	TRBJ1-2	CASSITDSYGYTF	TGCGCCAGCAGCATTACGGACAGCTATGGCTACACCTTC
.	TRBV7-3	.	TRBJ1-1	CASSLGAMNTEAFF	TGTGCCAGCAGCTTAGGGGCTATGAACACTGAAGCTTTCTTT
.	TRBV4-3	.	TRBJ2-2	CASRHYTGELFF	TGCGCCAGCAGACATTATACCGGGGAGCTGTTTTTT
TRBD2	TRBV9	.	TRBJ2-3	CASSVVAGGTDTQYF	TGTGCCAGCAGCGTCGTAGCGGGGGGCACAGATACGCAGTATTTT
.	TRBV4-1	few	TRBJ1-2	CASSQWWQNIYGYTF	TGCGCCAGCAGCCAATGGTGGCAGAACATCTATGGCTACACCTTC
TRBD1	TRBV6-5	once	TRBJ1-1	CASSLRTGDDEAFF	TGTGCCAGCAGCCTACGGACAGGCGACGATGAAGCTTTCTTT
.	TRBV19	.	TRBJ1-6	CASFERGGRAPLHF	TGTGCCTCCTTTGAAAGGGGGGGCCGGGCACCCCTCCACTTT
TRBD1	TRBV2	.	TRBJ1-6	CASTEDRGLNSPLHF	TGTGCCAGCACCGAGGACAGGGGGCTTAATTCACCCCTCCACTTT
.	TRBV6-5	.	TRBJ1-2	CASRIANYGYTF	TGTGCCAGCAGGATAGCTAACTATGGCTACACCTTC
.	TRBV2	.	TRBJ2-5	CASSSETQYF	TGTGCCAGCAGCTCGGAGACCCAGTACTTC
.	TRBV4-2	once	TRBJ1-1	CASSHPVGTPTEAFF	TGTGCCAGCAGCCACCCCGTCGGGACTCCCACTGAAGCTTTCTTT
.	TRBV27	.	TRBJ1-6	CASRSPGVSSPLHF	TGTGCCAGCAGGTCCCCGGGGGTAAGCTCACCCCTCCACTTT
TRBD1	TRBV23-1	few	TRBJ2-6	CASSPPLDRASGANVLTF	TGCGCCAGCAGTCCACCCCTCGACAGGGCCTCTGGGGCCAACGTCCTGACTTTC
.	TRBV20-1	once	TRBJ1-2	CNPGNSGYTF	TGCAACCCAGGAAATTCGGGCTACACCTTC
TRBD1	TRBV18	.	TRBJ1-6	CASSGSTGEGSPLHF	TGTGCCAGCTCAGGGTCGACAGGGGAGGGTTCACCCCTCCACTTT
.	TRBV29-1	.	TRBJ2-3	CSVTRDSVTDTQYF	TGCAGCGTGACACGAGACAGTGTCACAGATACGCAGTATTTT
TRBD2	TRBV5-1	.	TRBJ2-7	CASSPTSGGYEQYF	TGCGCCAGCAGCCCCACTAGCGGGGGGTACGAGCAGTACTTC
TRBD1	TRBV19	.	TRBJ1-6	CASTPGQVFYNSPLHF	TGTGCCAGTACACCGGGACAGGTCTTCTATAATTCACCCCTCCACTTT
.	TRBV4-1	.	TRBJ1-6	CASSQAGPMGSPLHF	TGCGCCAGCAGCCAAGCAGGGCCCATGGGTTCACCCCTCCACTTT
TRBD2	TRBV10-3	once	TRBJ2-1	CAISDPGLASLGTYNEQFF	TGTGCCATCAGTGATCCGGGACTAGCGTCTTTGGGCACCTACAATGAGCAGTTCTTC
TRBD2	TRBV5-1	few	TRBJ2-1	CASSSRLAGGPYNEQFF	TGCGCCAGCAGCTCACGACTAGCGGGGGGGCCTTACAATGAGCAGTTCTTC
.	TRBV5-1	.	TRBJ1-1	CASSPVGSLNTEAFF	TGCGCCAGCAGCCCGGTCGGGAGTTTGAACACTGAAGCTTTCTTT
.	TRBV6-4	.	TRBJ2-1	CASSDGGEQFF	TGTGCCAGCAGTGACGGCGGGGAGCAGTTCTTC
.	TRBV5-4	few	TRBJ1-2	CASSRWETNYGYTF	TGTGCCAGCAGCCGATGGGAGACTAACTATGGCTACACCTTC
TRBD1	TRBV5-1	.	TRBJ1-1	CASSLAGQGAVATEAFF	TGCGCCAGCAGCTTGGCAGGACAGGGGGCTGTGGCCACTGAAGCTTTCTTT
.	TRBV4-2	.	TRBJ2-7	CASSQLGTLAYEQYF	TGTGCCAGCAGCCAATTGGGGACTTTAGCGTACGAGCAGTACTTC
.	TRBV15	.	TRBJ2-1	CAIKAEYFYNEQFF	TGTGCCATCAAGGCGGAGTACTTCTACAATGAGCAGTTCTTC
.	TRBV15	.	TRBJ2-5	CATSRDRGSQETQYF	TGTGCCACCAGCAGAGATAGGGGGAGCCAAGAGACCCAGTACTTC
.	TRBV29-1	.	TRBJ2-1	CSVGNPASGEQFF	TGCAGCGTTGGAAATCCGGCCTCGGGTGAGCAGTTCTTC
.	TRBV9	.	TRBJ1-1	CASSPIRTATEAFF	TGTGCCAGCAGCCCCATCCGGACAGCCACCGAAGCTTTCTTT
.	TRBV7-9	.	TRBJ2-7	CASSLAQGGSEQYF	TGTGCCAGCAGCTTAGCTCAAGGAGGGAGCGAGCAGTACTTC
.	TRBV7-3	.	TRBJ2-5	CASSLTFRETQYF	TGTGCCAGCAGCTTAACGTTTAGAGAGACCCAGTACTTC
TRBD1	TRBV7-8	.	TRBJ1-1	CASSLPEDRGTEAFF	TGTGCCAGCAGCCTCCCAGAGGACAGGGGCACTGAAGCTTTCTTT
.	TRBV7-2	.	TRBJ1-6	CASSLTMSYNSPLHF	TGTGCCAGCAGCTTAACAATGTCCTATAATTCACCCCTCCACTTT
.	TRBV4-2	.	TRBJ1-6	CASSFELQVNSPLHF	TGTGCCAGCAGCTTTGAGCTGCAGGTTAATTCACCCCTCCACTTT
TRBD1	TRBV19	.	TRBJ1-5	CASWGQTGTNQPQHF	TGTGCCAGTTGGGGCCAGACAGGGACCAATCAGCCCCAGCATTTT
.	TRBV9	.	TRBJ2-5	CASSVGRGLETQYF	TGTGCCAGCAGCGTAGGACGGGGTTTGGAGACCCAGTACTTC
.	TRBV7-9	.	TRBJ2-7	CASSLSGEGYEQYF	TGTGCCAGCAGCTTATCAGGGGAAGGGTACGAGCAGTACTTC
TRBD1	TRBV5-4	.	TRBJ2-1	CASSQGQGEYNEQFF	TGTGCCAGCAGCCAGGGACAGGGGGAGTACAATGAGCAGTTCTTC
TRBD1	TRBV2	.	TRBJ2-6	CASSPTGYTGANVLTF	TGTGCCAGCAGTCCGACAGGGTACACTGGGGCCAACGTCCTGACTTTC
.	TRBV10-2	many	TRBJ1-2	CASSETASAVYGYTF	TGCGCCAGCAGTGAGACGGCTTCGGCGGTCTATGGCTACACCTTC
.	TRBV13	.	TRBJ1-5	CASSYKDTPAQPQHF	TGTGCCAGCAGCTATAAAGACACACCGGCCCAGCCCCAGCATTTT
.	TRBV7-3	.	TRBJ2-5	CASSLSKLETQYF	TGTGCCAGCAGCTTATCTAAGTTGGAGACCCAGTACTTC
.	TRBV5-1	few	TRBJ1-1	CASATGSTEAFF	TGCGCCAGTGCGACAGGCTCGACTGAAGCTTTCTTT
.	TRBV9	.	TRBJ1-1	CASRRGEGNTEAFF	TGTGCCAGCAGAAGGGGGGAGGGGAACACTGAAGCTTTCTTT
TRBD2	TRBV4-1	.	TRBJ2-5	CASSQAGLAGGPGRETQYF	TGCGCCAGCAGCCAAGCTGGACTAGCGGGGGGGCCGGGTCGTGAGACCCAGTACTTC
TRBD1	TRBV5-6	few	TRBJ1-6	CASSSDRGLYNSPLHF	TGTGCCAGCAGTTCGGACAGGGGGCTTTATAATTCACCCCTCCACTTT
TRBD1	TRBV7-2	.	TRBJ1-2	CASSPGGQGIGYTF	TGTGCCAGCAGCCCGGGGGGACAGGGAATTGGCTACACCTTC
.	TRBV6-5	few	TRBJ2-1	CASSYGNEQFF	TGTGCCAGCAGCTATGGCAATGAGCAGTTCTTC
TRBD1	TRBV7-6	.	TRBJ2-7	CASSLVSGQDSYEQYF	TGTGCCAGCAGCTTAGTAAGCGGACAGGACTCCTACGAGCAGTACTTC
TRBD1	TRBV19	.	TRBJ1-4	CASSVQGKNEKLFF	TGTGCCAGTAGTGTACAGGGGAAGAATGAAAAACTGTTTTTT
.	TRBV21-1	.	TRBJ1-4	CASSNGRQKNATNEKLFF	TGTGCCAGCAGCAATGGGCGACAGAAAAATGCAACTAATGAAAAACTGTTTTTT